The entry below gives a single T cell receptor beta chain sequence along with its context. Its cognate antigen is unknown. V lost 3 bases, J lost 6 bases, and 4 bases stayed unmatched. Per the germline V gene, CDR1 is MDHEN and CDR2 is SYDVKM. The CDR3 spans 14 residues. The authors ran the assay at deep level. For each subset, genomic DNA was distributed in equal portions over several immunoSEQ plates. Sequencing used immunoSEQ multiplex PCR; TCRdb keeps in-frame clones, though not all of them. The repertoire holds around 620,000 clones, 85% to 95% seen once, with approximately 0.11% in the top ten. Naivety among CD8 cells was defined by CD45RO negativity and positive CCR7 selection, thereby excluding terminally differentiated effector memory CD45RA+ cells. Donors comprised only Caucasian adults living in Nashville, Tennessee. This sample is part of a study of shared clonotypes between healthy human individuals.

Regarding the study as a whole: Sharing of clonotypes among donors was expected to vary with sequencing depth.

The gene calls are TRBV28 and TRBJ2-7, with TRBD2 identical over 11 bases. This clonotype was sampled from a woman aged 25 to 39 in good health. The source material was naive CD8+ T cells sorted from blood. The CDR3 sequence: CASSFIGLAGEQYF. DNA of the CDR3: TGTGCCAGCAGTTTTATCGGACTAGCGGGCGAGCAGTACTTC.